This T cell receptor beta chain originates from a study of cytomegalovirus exposure and HLA in healthy donors. Some clones are missing from TCRdb's copy, which holds only in-frame ones; the method was immunoSEQ multiplex PCR. The sample holds more than 150,000 clones, 88% seen once. Germline CDR1 and CDR2: MNHEY and SVGAGI. The CDR3 covers 14 residues. With 2 bases removed from V and 0 bases from J, the gap between germline ends came to 7 bases. Broader study findings: The tendency of first-cohort TCR clusters to co-occur in the roughly 120 validation repertoires was the finding of a later analysis.

This clone was seen just once. As yet, its antigen is unknown. The V and J genes are TRBV6-5 and TRBJ1-1; no clear D gene. This clonotype was sampled from a man between 18 and 29 years old in good health and CMV-seronegative. The sample taken for sequencing was PBMCs. CDR3 region: CASSYDGMNTEAFF. The CDR3 bases are TGTGCCAGCAGTTACGACGGGATGAACACTGAAGCTTTCTTT.